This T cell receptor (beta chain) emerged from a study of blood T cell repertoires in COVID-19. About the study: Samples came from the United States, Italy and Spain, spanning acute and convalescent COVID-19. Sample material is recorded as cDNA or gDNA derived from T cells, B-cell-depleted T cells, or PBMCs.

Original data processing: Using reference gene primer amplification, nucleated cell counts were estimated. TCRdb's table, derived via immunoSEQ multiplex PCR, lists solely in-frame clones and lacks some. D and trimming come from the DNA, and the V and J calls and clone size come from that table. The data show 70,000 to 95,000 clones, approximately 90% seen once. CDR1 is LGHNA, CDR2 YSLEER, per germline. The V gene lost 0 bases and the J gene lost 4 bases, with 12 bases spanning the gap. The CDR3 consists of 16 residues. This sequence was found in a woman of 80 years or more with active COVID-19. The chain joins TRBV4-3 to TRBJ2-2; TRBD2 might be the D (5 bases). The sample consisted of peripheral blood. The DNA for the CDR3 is TGCGCCAGCAGCCAAGAGCTAGGAGGAACCACCGGGGAGCTGTTTTTT. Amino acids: CASSQELGGTTGELFF.